This entry features one TCR beta chain sequence. The antigen is undetermined. The stimulus was an HIV-1 Gag 15-mer peptide pool, 0.85 to 1 ug/peptide/mL. CD40L-negative CD69-negative CD45RO-high memory CD4+ T cells were sorted as populations depleted of antigen-responding cells. Donors had CD4+ T cell counts above 400 cells/uL and were CMV-seropositive. This specimen comes from a study of persistence of HIV-infected CD4 T cells. Germline lookup yields CDR1 DFQATT and CDR2 SNEGSKA (reference sequence). The CDR3 is 14 residues long. The V end was cut by 3 bases, the J end by 0 bases, with 6 bases between. The libraries were made with immunoSEQ version 4 in survey mode. Some clones are missing from TCRdb's copy, which holds only in-frame ones; the method was immunoSEQ multiplex PCR. Of just over 40,000 clones in the sample, around 82% were seen once.

The chain joins TRBV20-1 to TRBJ2-6; D unresolved. The sequenced sample was CD4+ T cells sorted from PBMCs after roughly 18-hour stimulation, obtained from a patient who received antiretroviral therapy. The sequence was collected from an adult man with HIV who was CMV-seropositive. The CDR3 coding sequence is TGCAGTGCTAGTAGTAGCTCTGGGGCCAACGTCCTGACTTTC. Protein: CSASSSSGANVLTF.